A single sample is the source of the 14 T cell receptor beta chains below, sequenced in a study of Ad26.COV2.S vaccination and SARS-CoV-2 variants. The sample's treatment: approximately 18 received Ad26.COV2.S at low or high dose, single or two shots; roughly five received placebo; per-sample allocation not given. Sampling took place 63 days after the first vaccine or placebo injection. Some clones are missing from TCRdb's copy, which holds only in-frame ones; the method was immunoSEQ multiplex PCR. The data contain 350,000 to 450,000 clones, around 82% of them singletons. Sample: peripheral blood, taken in a trial of Ad26.COV2.S vaccine versus placebo. These receptors came from a person aged 18-60 years who received the Ad26.COV2.S COVID-19 vaccine or a placebo.

The V and J genes are TRBV7-2 and TRBJ2-5; D call uncertain. CDR1 and CDR2 from the germline V gene are SGHTA and FQGNSA. The CDR3 extends over 13 amino acids. V shed 5 bases and J shed 0 bases, with 7 bases lying between them. In nucleotides, the CDR3 is TGTGCCAGCAGCAATTGGGACCAAGAGACCCAGTACTTC. Amino acids: CASSNWDQETQYF.

This clone was seen a single time. Written as DNA, the CDR3 is TGCGCCAGCAGCCCAGGCGGGGTGTCAGCTCCCCTCTATGGCTACACCTTC. Translation: CASSPGGVSAPLYGYTF. The chain is built from TRBV5-1 and TRBJ1-2; D unresolved. Trimming shortened V by 4 bases and J by 4 bases, and 23 bases separated the two germline ends. The CDR3 is 17 amino acids. Per the germline V gene, CDR1 is SGHRS and CDR2 is YFSETQ.

The rearrangement links TRBV3-1 (or the pseudogene TRBV3-2) to TRBJ1-1; D unresolved. This CDR3 spans 15 amino acids. CDR1 is LGHDT, CDR2 YNNKEL, per germline (reference sequence). Trimming pared 3 bases from V and 2 bases from J, leaving 13 bases between. In nucleotides, the CDR3 is TGTGCCAGCAGCCATTTTAGGGCATATAACACTGAAGCTTTCTTT. Translated: CASSHFRAYNTEAFF.

The chain carries TRBV9 and TRBJ1-4; the D is unclear. V lost 3 bases, J lost 4 bases, and 13 bases lay in between. This CDR3 spans 15 amino acids. Germline V gives CDR1 SGDLS, CDR2 YYNGEE. The CDR3, as DNA: TGTGCCAGCAGCGGGTCATTAAGTAATAATGAAAAACTGTTTTTT. Amino acid sequence: CASSGSLSNNEKLFF.

The V gene is TRBV12-3 or TRBV12-4, the J gene TRBJ2-5, with D maybe TRBD2 (5 bases). This CDR3 has 13 residues. V lost 3 bases to trimming and J lost 4 bases, with 9 bases between them. Here the CDR3 DNA reads TGTGCCAGCAGTTTGACTAATGGAGAGACCCAGTACTTC. Its protein is CASSLTNGETQYF.

This clone came up a few times. The chain is built from TRBV5-4 and TRBJ1-4; 10 bases map to TRBD1. The CDR3 is made up of 12 amino acids. After removal of 10 bases from V and 7 bases from J, the junction contained 4 bases not matched to a gene. Per germline, CDR1 SGHNT and CDR2 YYREEE (reference sequence). The CDR3 region is CALGTGAEKLFF. The DNA for the CDR3 is TGTGCCCTAGGGACAGGGGCTGAAAAACTGTTTTTT.

This sequence joins TRBV11-3 and TRBJ2-5, with D perhaps TRBD2 (6 bases). Germline V gene sequence: CDR1 SGHNT, CDR2 YENEEA. CDR3 size: 15 residues. The V and J ends lost 8 bases and 5 bases respectively, with 21 bases between them. The CDR3 sequence: CASSGAGLRGETQYF. The CDR3 DNA follows: TGTGCCAGCTCGGGTGCGGGACTCCGGGGGGAGACCCAGTACTTC.

The V and J genes are TRBV2 and TRBJ2-1; no definite D call. CDR1 SNHLY and CDR2 FYNNEI come from the germline V gene. CDR3 size: 13 residues. V lost 2 bases and J lost 4, with 6 bases in between. CDR3: CASSELDYNEQFF. The CDR3 DNA reads TGTGCCAGCAGTGAACTGGATTACAATGAGCAGTTCTTC.

This chain's CDR3 is CASSIGGEETQYF. For the CDR3, the DNA is TGTGCCAGCAGCATCGGCGGGGAGGAGACCCAGTACTTC. V gene TRBV28 combines with J gene TRBJ2-5; weak D call: TRBD2 (6 bases). The germline V and J ends were trimmed by 6 bases and 5 bases, with 13 bases remaining between them. The CDR3 covers 13 residues. CDR1 and CDR2 (germline): MDHEN, SYDVKM.

The chain employs TRBV19 and TRBJ2-3; D uncertain. V lost 3 bases and J lost 1, with 14 bases in between. Germline CDR1 LNHDA, CDR2 SQIVND (reference sequence). CDR3 length: 16 amino acids. Here the CDR3 reads CASSITVVVGTDTQYF. CDR3 DNA: TGTGCCAGTAGTATTACGGTAGTAGTGGGCACAGATACGCAGTATTTT.

The gene calls are TRBV6-1 and TRBJ2-5, with 10 bases aligning to TRBD1. V trimming: 3 bases; J trimming: 6 bases; junction bases outside the gene matches: 10. CDR3 length: 16 amino acids. CDR1 is MNHNS and CDR2 is SASEGT in the germline V gene. The CDR3 region has the DNA TGTGCCAGCAGTGACGACGACAGGGGGCGCTTTAAGACCCAGTACTTC. It is translated as CASSDDDRGRFKTQYF.

The chain couples TRBV6-1 to TRBJ2-2, with unresolved D. The V gene lost 3 bases and the J gene lost 6 bases, with 11 bases spanning the gap. There are 14 residues in the CDR3. The germline V gene encodes CDR1 MNHNS and CDR2 SASEGT. The CDR3 loop reads CASSDVGISGELFF. In DNA, the CDR3 is TGTGCCAGCAGTGATGTGGGGATTTCCGGGGAGCTGTTTTTT.

V gene TRBV7-9 combines with J gene TRBJ1-1; D gene ambiguous. V dropped 1 base and J dropped 4 bases, with 10 bases sitting between them. Germline CDR1 and CDR2: SEHNR and FQNEAQ (reference sequence). The CDR3 sequence is 14 residues long. CDR3 sequence (DNA): TGTGCCAGCAGCTTAGTTGTAGGAACCACTGAAGCTTTCTTT. Its protein product is CASSLVVGTTEAFF. The full variable domain, with the rest looked up from reference TRBV7-9 and TRBJ1-1, is DTGVSQNPRHKITKRGQNVTFRCDPISEHNRLYWYRQTLGQGPEFLTYFQNEAQLEKSRLLSDRFSAERPKGSFSTLEIQRTEQGDSAMYLCASSLVVGTTEAFFGQGTRLTVV.

The CDR3 loop reads CASSLRRTLHREQYF. As DNA, the CDR3 is TGTGCCAGCAGCTTGAGGCGAACTCTTCATAGGGAGCAGTACTTC. The chain carries TRBV5-6 and TRBJ2-7, with D unclear. This CDR3 contains 15 residues. Germline values: CDR1 SGHDT, CDR2 YYEEEE. V was clipped by 1 base and J by 7 bases, with 18 bases between them.